These 20 T cell receptor beta chains originate from one sample sequenced in a study of TIL therapy for anti-PD-1-resistant metastatic lung cancer. The time point was: pre-treatment sample, taken before nivolumab and TIL therapy. The immunoSEQ assay was v3. Clones were read by immunoSEQ multiplex PCR, and TCRdb kept only the in-frame ones, dropping some. The sample includes tens of thousands of clones, over 70% of them seen just once. The sample was blood, taken at baseline. These receptors originate from a person between 25 and 80 years old with non-small cell lung cancer.

The chain is built from TRBV24-1 and TRBJ1-2; 7 bases align to TRBD1. Per the germline V gene, CDR1 is KGHDR and CDR2 is SFDVKD. The length of the CDR3 is 17 residues. Trimming took 4 bases from V and 8 from J; bases not matched to a gene: 18. Here the CDR3 reads CATSDLTGSIFRCGYTF. CDR3 in DNA: TGTGCCACCAGTGACCTGACAGGGTCGATTTTCCGGTGCGGCTACACCTTC.

Note on this clone: One junction end disagrees with the germline gene, perhaps due to a read error. V gene TRBV5-1 combines with J gene TRBJ1-3; no definite D call. The CDR3 has 12 amino acids. Germline CDR1 and CDR2: SGHRS and YFSETQ. CDR3 DNA: TGCGCCAGCAGCTTACACTACCGGGAGCTAAATTTT. The encoded protein is CASSLHYRELNF.

The CDR3 reads CASRITGGGPLHF. Written as DNA, the CDR3 is TGTGCCAGCAGAATCACAGGGGGTGGACCCCTCCACTTT. The V gene is TRBV2, the J gene TRBJ1-6; the match to TRBD1 covers 8 bases. Trimming removed 6 bases from V and 12 bases from J; junction bases left unmatched: 7. CDR3 size: 13 residues. CDR1 is SNHLY and CDR2 is FYNNEI in the germline V gene.

A single count supports this clone. This chain connects TRBV6-2 or TRBV6-3 to TRBJ1-1; a weak D match, TRBD1 (6 bases). The CDR3 extends over 15 amino acids. Trimming left V 6 bases short and J 1 base short, with 15 bases between. Germline assignment: CDR1 MNHEY and CDR2 SVGEGT. The CDR3 DNA follows: TGTGCCAGCAGCCCCGACCGGACAGAGAACACTGAAGCTTTCTTT. It is translated as CASSPDRTENTEAFF.

This chain connects TRBV5-6 to TRBJ2-5; TRBD2 agrees at 9 bases. CDR3 size: 18 residues. Trimming cost V 4 bases and J 2 bases; bases outside gene matches: 15. Germline-derived CDR1 and CDR2 are SGHDT and YYEEEE. CDR3 sequence reads: CASSRRDRGGGAQETQYF. CDR3 nucleotide sequence: TGTGCCAGCAGCCGCAGGGACCGGGGCGGGGGGGCTCAAGAGACCCAGTACTTC.

The chain is built from TRBV6-5 and TRBJ2-7; 14 bases agree with TRBD2. Unmatched junction bases numbered 5, after V lost 7 bases and J lost 6 bases. Germline V CDR1 and CDR2: MNHEY, SVGAGI. CDR3 length: 14 amino acids. CDR3 in DNA: TGTGCCAGCAACAAGGGACTAGCGGGAGCCGAGCAGTACTTC. This codes for CASNKGLAGAEQYF.

In its sample, this clone was seen a few times. The V call is TRBV5-6, the J call TRBJ2-2; D remains ambiguous. Germline CDR1 SGHDT, CDR2 YYEEEE. Trimming removed 1 base at V and 0 bases at J, with 7 bases between. The CDR3 is 15 amino acids. Here the CDR3 DNA reads TGTGCCAGCAGCTTGATCAGGACGAACACCGGGGAGCTGTTTTTT. The encoded protein is CASSLIRTNTGELFF. The entire variable domain, with the rest obtained from reference TRBV5-6 and TRBJ2-2, is as follows: DAGVTQSPTHLIKTRGQQVTLRCSPKSGHDTVSWYQQALGQGPQFIFQYYEEEERQRGNFPDRFSGHQFPNYSSELNVNALLLGDSALYLCASSLIRTNTGELFFGEGSRLTVL.

The V and J genes are TRBV24-1 and TRBJ1-5, with D tentatively TRBD1 (5 bases). V dropped 5 bases and J dropped 7 bases, with 11 bases sitting between them. CDR3 length equals 13 residues. The germline V gene has CDR1 KGHDR and CDR2 SFDVKD. The CDR3 nucleotides are TGTGCCACCAGTGCAGGGCTTGGGCAGCCCCAGCATTTT. This encodes CATSAGLGQPQHF.

This clone was counted between two and nine times. The chain carries TRBV5-4 and TRBJ1-2; D gene ambiguous. This CDR3 comprises 13 residues. Trimming took 0 bases from V and 3 from J, leaving 6 bases between them. Germline-derived CDR1 and CDR2 are SGHNT and YYREEE (reference sequence). This CDR3 is CASSLEADYGYTF. The DNA of the CDR3 is TGTGCCAGCAGCTTGGAGGCGGACTATGGCTACACCTTC.

The chain uses TRBV3-1 (or the pseudogene TRBV3-2) and TRBJ2-5, with D possibly called TRBD1 or TRBD2 (5 bases each). The CDR3 length is 13 residues. V lost 4 bases to trimming and J lost 2 bases, with 8 bases between them. CDR1 and CDR2 (germline): LGHDT, YNNKEL (reference sequence). This chain's CDR3 is CASSLGAQETQYF. The CDR3 DNA reads as TGTGCCAGCAGCCTCGGGGCTCAAGAGACCCAGTACTTC.

The rearrangement joins TRBV13 to TRBJ1-6; D is uncertain. V gave up 3 bases and J gave up 9 bases, with 18 bases separating them. The CDR3 is made up of 16 amino acids. The germline V gene has CDR1 PRHDT and CDR2 FYEKMQ (reference sequence). The CDR3 DNA reads as TGTGCCAGCAGCTTTAATACGGGCACGATAAGTTCACCCCTCCACTTT. Encoded protein: CASSFNTGTISSPLHF.

The V and J genes are TRBV4-2 and TRBJ2-1, with 7 bases that match TRBD2. J was trimmed by 6 bases and V by 1 base; bases with no gene match: 6. Germline-derived CDR1 and CDR2 are LGHNA and YNFKEQ. The CDR3 sequence is 15 residues long. The CDR3 loop reads CASSQGSGDFNEQFF. The CDR3 DNA sequence: TGTGCCAGCAGCCAAGGAAGCGGGGACTTCAATGAGCAGTTCTTC.

The chain has TRBV5-4 and TRBJ1-2; 7 bases align to TRBD1. CDR1 SGHNT and CDR2 YYREEE come from the germline V gene (reference sequence). V trimming: 2 bases; J trimming: 8 bases; junction bases outside the gene matches: 6. CDR3 length: 13 amino acids. CDR3 residues: CASSFEGARGYTF. In DNA form, the CDR3 reads TGTGCCAGCAGCTTTGAGGGGGCACGGGGCTACACCTTC.

This chain connects TRBV19 to TRBJ2-1; the match to TRBD2 covers 8 bases. After removal of 4 bases from V and 7 bases from J, the junction contained 6 bases not matched to a gene. This CDR3 contains 14 residues. In germline, CDR1 is LNHDA, CDR2 SQIVND (reference sequence). As DNA, the CDR3 is TGTGCCAGTAGTACGGGGGGGGCCCAAAATGAGCAGTTCTTC. Translated, it gives CASSTGGAQNEQFF.

This chain uses TRBV7-3 with TRBJ2-1; no firm D call. The CDR3 is 13 amino acids. Germline V lookup: CDR1 SGHTA, CDR2 FQGTGA. Between the trimmed V and J ends, which lost 3 bases and 2 bases, there was a span of 5 bases. CDR3 region: CASSFTAYNEQFF. DNA of the CDR3: TGTGCCAGCAGCTTTACAGCCTACAATGAGCAGTTCTTC.

This clone is judged medium-sized (0.01 to 0.1%). This chain joins TRBV10-1 and TRBJ2-2, with D possibly matching TRBD2 (5 bases). Germline values: CDR1 WNHNN, CDR2 SYGVQD (reference sequence). V was clipped by 1 base and J by 5 bases, with 14 bases between them. This CDR3 has 16 amino acids. In DNA, the CDR3 is TGCGCCAGCAGTGAGTTTGGTGGAGGACTGACCGGGGAGCTGTTTTTT. It translates to CASSEFGGGLTGELFF.

This chain connects TRBV7-9 to TRBJ2-7, with 7 bases lining up with TRBD2. The CDR3 is 12 amino acids. The V gene end was trimmed by 1 base and the J gene end by 6 bases; junction bases not matched to a gene: 0. The germline gives CDR1 SEHNR, CDR2 FQNEAQ (reference sequence). DNA of the CDR3: TGTGCCAGCAGCTTAGTAGCGGGCGAGCAGTACGTC. Its translation is CASSLVAGEQYV.

This clone was seen more than once but under ten times. The CDR3 nucleotides read TGCGCCAGCAGTCCAGAACTCTCCTACAATGAGCAGTTCTTC. Its protein is CASSPELSYNEQFF. The chain links TRBV10-2 to TRBJ2-1, with unresolved D. Germline V gene sequence: CDR1 WSHSY, CDR2 SAAADI. The V end was cut by 5 bases, the J end by 0 bases, with 8 bases between. CDR3 length equals 14 residues.

This chain joins TRBV2 and TRBJ2-6; 14 bases map to TRBD2. CDR1 and CDR2 from the germline V gene are SNHLY and FYNNEI. CDR3 length equals 20 residues. V gave up 1 base and J gave up 1 base; unmatched junction bases: 6. Here the CDR3 DNA reads TGTGCCAGCAGTGAAGGAGGGGGACTAGCGGGAGTGTCTGGGGCCAACGTCCTGACTTTC. Protein product: CASSEGGGLAGVSGANVLTF.

Comments on this clone: The sample holds other DNA sequences that translate to the same CDR3. The gene calls are TRBV6-5 and TRBJ2-6; D may match TRBD1 or TRBD2 (5 bases each). This CDR3 has 15 amino acids. In germline, CDR1 is MNHEY, CDR2 SVGAGI. V lost 11 bases and J 1 base, leaving 15 bases between the germline ends. This CDR3 is CAARPGGSGANVLTF. CDR3 in DNA: TGTGCCGCACGCCCTGGGGGTTCTGGGGCCAACGTCCTGACTTTC.